A single sample gave rise to the 18 T cell receptor beta chains below, sequenced in a study of glioma-infiltrating T cells. Amplification of TCR alpha and beta CDR3 regions from RNA used iRepertoire nested multiplex PCR. TCRdb re-called the multiplex PCR reads through MiXCR, storing one row per CDR3 protein. The data show approximately 100,000 distinct CDR3 sequences, approximately 26% seen once. The sample was glioma tissue, nonneoplastic brain tissue, or PBMCs (not recorded which). The origin of the receptors is a human donor with low-grade glioma or glioblastoma, undergoing nonglioma brain surgery, or in good health (not recorded which).

Concerning this clonotype itself: It may be a read error: a sequence one base away is much more abundant. The J gene is TRBJ2-3, the V gene TRBV19; D could derive from TRBD1 or TRBD2 (7 bases each). Germline V gene sequence: CDR1 LNHDA, CDR2 SQIVND (reference sequence). V lost 7 bases and J 4 bases, leaving 18 bases between the germline ends. The CDR3 sequence is 15 residues long. CDR3 sequence reads: CASIFRQGGPDTQYF. CDR3 sequence (DNA): TGTGCCAGTATTTTCCGACAGGGAGGGCCAGATACGCAGTATTTT.

At least ten counts were recorded for this clonotype. The chain combines TRBV2 with TRBJ2-7, with D unclear. With 1 base removed from V and 0 bases from J, the gap between germline ends came to 10 bases. This CDR3 is built from 15 residues. The germline CDR1 and CDR2 sequences are SNHLY and FYNNEI. DNA of the CDR3: TGTGCCAGCAGTGAAGGCGGATTTAGCTCCTACGAGCAGTACTTC. Encoded protein: CASSEGGFSSYEQYF.

On this clonotype itself: Since a much larger clone is just one base distant, this may be a read error. The gene calls are TRBV7-2 and TRBJ1-3, with TRBD1 identical over 8 bases. CDR1 and CDR2 (germline): SGHTA, FQGNSA. This CDR3 has 14 residues. CDR3 loop: CVSSLAGGGNTIYF. The DNA for the CDR3 is TGTGTCAGCAGCTTGGCAGGGGGCGGAAACACCATATATTTT.

This clonotype showed up many times. The V gene is TRBV3-1, the J gene TRBJ1-5, with D tentatively TRBD1 (5 bases). Trimming removed 3 bases at V and 5 bases at J, with 14 bases between. Per the germline V gene, CDR1 is LGHDT and CDR2 is YNNKEL (reference sequence). The CDR3 length is 15 residues. CDR3 nucleotide sequence: TGTGCCAGCAGCCAGACGCCCGGGGGTTATCAGCCCCAGCATTTT. It translates to CASSQTPGGYQPQHF.

This clonotype was detected many times. The chain carries TRBV20-1 and TRBJ2-7; the match to TRBD2 covers 8 bases. Germline loops: CDR1 DFQATT, CDR2 SNEGSKA (reference sequence). This CDR3 is built from 14 residues. V lost 3 bases, J lost 4 bases, and 8 bases stayed unmatched. The CDR3 protein is CSARSDGGRYEQYF. Written as DNA, the CDR3 is TGCAGTGCTAGGTCGGACGGCGGGAGGTACGAGCAGTACTTC.

This clonotype was found a few times. The chain carries TRBV12-3 or TRBV12-4 and TRBJ1-1; TRBD1 might be the D (6 bases). Between the trimmed V and J ends, which lost 5 bases and 4 bases, there was a span of 14 bases. CDR3 size: 14 residues. CDR3 in DNA: TGTGCCAGCAGTCCCCGGGGGCGGGCCACTGAAGCTTTCTTT. Its translation: CASSPRGRATEAFF.

This chain joins TRBV9 and TRBJ1-1; D remains unclear. V dropped 0 bases and J dropped 5 bases, with 14 bases sitting between them. Germline V gene data show CDR1 as SGDLS and CDR2 as YYNGEE. The CDR3 runs to 15 residues. The CDR3 here is CASSVEDQGPTEAFF. The DNA for the CDR3 is TGTGCCAGCAGCGTAGAAGATCAAGGCCCGACTGAAGCTTTCTTT.

The V call is TRBV20-1, the J call TRBJ2-7; 8 nucleotides match TRBD2. CDR3 length equals 14 residues. The V segment lost 6 bases and the J segment 10 bases; nucleotides outside the gene matches: 17. Germline V lookup: CDR1 DFQATT, CDR2 SNEGSKA (reference sequence). CDR3 sequence (DNA): TGCAGTGCCACCCTAGCGGGCCCCTCCTGCGATCAGTACTTC. It specifies CSATLAGPSCDQYF.

There are many counts of this clonotype. This chain links TRBV6-6 with TRBJ2-7; tentatively, D is TRBD2 (6 bases). Germline CDR1 is MNHNY and CDR2 is SVGAGI (reference sequence). V was shortened by 5 bases and J by 4 bases, with 15 bases between the two germline ends. The CDR3 is 14 residues long. DNA of the CDR3: TGTGCCAGCAGTCTCCTGGGGAGGTGGTACGAGCAGTACTTC. Amino acid sequence: CASSLLGRWYEQYF.

Comments on this clonotype: A read error may produce the germline difference seen at one junction end. This chain joins TRBV29-1 and TRBJ1-1; 8 bases match TRBD1. Per germline, CDR1 SQVTM and CDR2 ANQGSEA. The CDR3 is 14 residues long. CDR3 nucleotides: TGCAGCGTTGAAGAGCGACAGGGGAACACTAAAGCTTTCTTC. As protein: CSVEERQGNTKAFF.

In the case of this clonotype: The conserved phenylalanine or tryptophan is not found at the CDR3 terminus, so this likely reflects a read error. The chain uses TRBV10-2 and TRBJ1-5; no firm D call. The CDR3 contains 13 residues. Germline loops: CDR1 WSHSY, CDR2 SAAADI. V was cut by 9 bases and J by 2 bases, with 11 bases left in between. The DNA of the CDR3 is TGCGCCAGATTTAATAGTGGCAATCAGCCCCAGCATCTT. Translated: CARFNSGNQPQHL.

In this sample, this clonotype turned up many times. V and J are TRBV4-1 and TRBJ2-3, with 12 bases lining up with TRBD2. There are 18 residues in the CDR3. The V and J ends lost 4 bases and 2 bases, in that order; junction bases with no gene match: 10. The germline gives CDR1 MGHRA, CDR2 YSYEKL. The CDR3: CASSRPTPSGRDTDTQYF. CDR3 sequence (DNA): TGCGCCAGCAGCCGCCCAACGCCTAGCGGGAGGGACACAGATACGCAGTATTTT.

This clonotype was found many times. J is TRBJ2-7 and V is TRBV28; 7 bases align to TRBD2. This CDR3 has 16 residues. The V gene end was trimmed by 4 bases and the J gene end by 4 bases; junction bases not matched to a gene: 13. The germline CDR1 and CDR2 sequences are MDHEN and SYDVKM. The CDR3 sequence: CASSYAGTTARYEQYF. DNA of the CDR3: TGTGCCAGCAGTTATGCCGGGACTACCGCCCGATACGAGCAGTACTTC. Based on the CDR3 plus reference TRBV28 and TRBJ2-7, the full variable domain is DVKVTQSSRYLVKRTGEKVFLECVQDMDHENMFWYRQDPGLGLRLIYFSYDVKMKEKGDIPEGYSVSREKKERFSLILESASTNQTSMYLCASSYAGTTARYEQYFGPGTRLTVT.

This chain links TRBV5-1 with TRBJ2-2; possible D gene TRBD2, 5 bases. Germline CDR1 is SGHRS and CDR2 is YFSETQ. This CDR3 region has 15 residues. V was cut by 1 base and J by 4 bases, with 11 bases left in between. CDR3 sequence: CASSLQRSRTGELFF. Written as DNA, the CDR3 is TGCGCCAGCAGCTTGCAGCGGTCCCGCACCGGGGAGCTGTTTTTT.

In this sample, this clonotype turned up many times. This rearrangement joins TRBV28 to TRBJ1-1; no firm D call. V lost 7 bases and J 3 bases, leaving 9 bases between the germline ends. This CDR3 comprises 12 residues. Germline CDR1 reads MDHEN; CDR2 reads SYDVKM. CDR3 residues: CASTQRDTEAFF. The DNA for the CDR3 is TGTGCCAGCACCCAGAGGGACACTGAAGCTTTCTTT.

In this sample, this clonotype turned up many times. The CDR3 DNA reads TGCAGTGCTCCACGAGGTGTTAGCAATCAGCCCCAGCATTTT. Translating it yields CSAPRGVSNQPQHF. The rearrangement uses TRBV20-1 and TRBJ1-5; no clear D gene. CDR1 DFQATT and CDR2 SNEGSKA come from the germline V gene (reference sequence). The CDR3 spans 14 residues. The V and J ends lost 5 bases and 0 bases respectively, with 11 bases between them.

A remark on this clonotype: A read error may explain this, as a much larger clone is one base away. The chain is built from TRBV19 and TRBJ2-7, with 8 bases lining up with TRBD2. The CDR3 is made up of 16 amino acids. CDR1 is LNHDA, CDR2 SQIVND, per germline (reference sequence). J gave up 4 bases and V 4 bases, and 12 bases lay outside the gene matches. CDR3 nucleotides: TGTGCCAGTAGTAGCGGACCAGCGGGAGTAAAGTACGAGCAGTACTTC. Its protein product is CASSSGPAGVKYEQYF.

This clonotype has a count of ten or more. CDR3 loop: CASSPGGSNYGYTF. Here the CDR3 DNA reads TGTGCCAGCTCACCGGGCGGCTCTAACTATGGCTACACCTTC. The rearrangement links TRBV18 to TRBJ1-2; no clear D gene. The germline CDR1 and CDR2 sequences are KGHSH and LQKENI. The CDR3 totals 14 residues. V was cut by 3 bases and J by 0 bases, with 8 bases left in between.